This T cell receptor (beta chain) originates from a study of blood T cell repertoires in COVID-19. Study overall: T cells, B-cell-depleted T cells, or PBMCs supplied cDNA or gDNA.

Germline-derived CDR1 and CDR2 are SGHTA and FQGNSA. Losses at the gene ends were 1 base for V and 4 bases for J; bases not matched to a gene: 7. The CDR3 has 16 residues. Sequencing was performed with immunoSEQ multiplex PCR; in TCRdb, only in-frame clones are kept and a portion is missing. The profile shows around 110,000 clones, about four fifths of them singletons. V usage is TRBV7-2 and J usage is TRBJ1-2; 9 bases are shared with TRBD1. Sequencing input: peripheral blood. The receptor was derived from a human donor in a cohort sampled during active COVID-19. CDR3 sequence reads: CASSLGGTGSGYGYTF. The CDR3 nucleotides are TGTGCCAGCAGCTTAGGAGGGACAGGGAGCGGCTATGGCTACACCTTC.